The rows below give T cell receptor beta chains drawn from one sample of a study of T-cell reconstitution after alpha-beta-depleted transplantation in children. TCRdb processed the PCR reads anew with MiXCR; each CDR3 protein has one entry. Of about 440,000 distinct CDR3 sequences in the sample, roughly two fifths were seen once. Sequenced here: PBMCs, sampled before TCRalphabeta/CD19-depleted stem cell transplant. These receptor sequences come from a girl aged 2 to 10 with aplastic anemia, due to receive a stem cell transplant. The CDR3 runs from the conserved cysteine through the conserved F or W. Each record gives: clone size, J gene, V gene, D gene, CDR3 protein, CDR3 DNA. A D gene is named only where the DNA matches it firmly. Expanded clones get a size class; other rows say once, few or many, or leave the size out.

>-|TRBJ2-3|TRBV5-1|-
CASSIRPGDPGGTSTDTQYF
TGCGCCAGCAGCATACGTCCGGGGGACCCCGGGGGAACTAGCACAGATACGCAGTATTTT
>-|TRBJ1-1|TRBV6-1|-
CASRRLGAGNTEAFF
TGTGCCAGCAGACGCCTGGGGGCTGGGAACACTGAAGCTTTCTTT
>-|TRBJ2-2|TRBV9|-
CASSPPERTGELFF
TGTGCCAGCAGCCCACCTGAACGCACCGGGGAGCTGTTTTTT
>few|TRBJ2-1|TRBV18|-
CASSPPVLGNNEQFF
TGTGCCAGCTCACCACCGGTCCTTGGCAACAATGAGCAGTTCTTC
>few|TRBJ1-2|TRBV20-1|-
CSAGAVNYGYTF
TGCAGTGCCGGGGCCGTTAACTATGGCTACACCTTC
>-|TRBJ2-5|TRBV4-1|TRBD2
CASSFYSGGETQYF
TGCGCCAGCAGCTTTTATAGCGGGGGTGAGACCCAGTACTTC
>-|TRBJ2-7|TRBV5-1|-
CASSADQGLSYEQYF
TGCGCCAGCAGCGCCGACCAGGGCCTCTCCTACGAGCAGTACTTC
>-|TRBJ1-6|TRBV5-5|TRBD1
CASSFLGDRADSPLHF
TGTGCCAGCAGCTTTTTGGGAGACAGGGCGGATTCACCCCTCCACTTT
>few|TRBJ2-1|TRBV19|-
CASSIVQGHEQFF
TGTGCCAGTAGTATAGTGCAGGGCCATGAGCAGTTCTTC
>-|TRBJ1-2|TRBV27|-
CASSLSMQALYYGYTF
TGTGCCAGCAGTTTATCGATGCAGGCCCTATACTATGGCTACACCTTC
>many|TRBJ2-2|TRBV21-1|-
CASSKCSGRDDTGELFF
TGTGCCAGCAGCAAGTGTAGCGGGAGGGACGACACCGGGGAGCTGTTTTTT
>-|TRBJ2-7|TRBV28|-
CASSFEGGAYEQYF
TGTGCCAGCAGTTTTGAAGGGGGAGCCTACGAGCAGTACTTC
>-|TRBJ1-2|TRBV3-1|-
CASSQVTGEVSRFGYTF
TGTGCCAGCAGCCAAGTGACTGGGGAGGTTTCGAGGTTTGGCTACACCTTC
>-|TRBJ2-5|TRBV4-1|TRBD2
CASSHVAGGETQYF
TGCGCCAGCAGCCACGTAGCGGGCGGAGAGACCCAGTACTTC
>once|TRBJ2-1|TRBV6-1|-
CASSPEAGSYNEQFF
TGTGCCAGCAGCCCGGAGGCAGGCTCCTACAATGAGCAGTTCTTC
>-|TRBJ2-7|TRBV7-8|-
CASSLAPLSLYEQYF
TGTGCCAGCAGCTTAGCCCCCCTATCCCTCTACGAGCAGTACTTC
>-|TRBJ2-2|TRBV18|-
CASSPGVASANTGELFF
TGTGCCAGCTCACCAGGGGTGGCGTCGGCGAACACCGGGGAGCTGTTTTTT
>many|TRBJ2-2|TRBV18|-
CASSLHRVRTGELFF
TGTGCCAGCTCACTGCACAGGGTCCGAACCGGGGAGCTGTTTTTT
>-|TRBJ2-5|TRBV27|TRBD2
CASSHTSGGTLSRETQYF
TGTGCCAGCAGTCATACTAGCGGGGGGACCCTATCTCGAGAGACCCAGTACTTC
>-|TRBJ1-1|TRBV10-1|-
CASSESKKNTEAFF
TGCGCCAGCAGTGAGTCGAAAAAGAACACTGAAGCTTTCTTT
>many|TRBJ2-5|TRBV20-1|-
CSARGAAETQYF
TGCAGTGCTAGAGGGGCTGCAGAGACCCAGTACTTC
>-|TRBJ1-5|TRBV6-2/TRBV6-3|-
CASSSPSGTPNQPQHF
TGTGCCAGCAGTAGTCCCTCCGGGACACCGAATCAGCCCCAGCATTTT
>few|TRBJ2-7|TRBV20-1|TRBD2
CSAVAGVYEQYF
TGCAGTGCTGTAGCGGGAGTTTACGAGCAGTACTTC
>-|TRBJ2-7|TRBV6-1|TRBD2
CASSPEAGLAGYEQYF
TGTGCCAGCAGCCCCGAGGCGGGACTAGCGGGGTACGAGCAGTACTTC
>-|TRBJ2-1|TRBV28|TRBD1
CASSFIEGTGGKNEQFF
TGTGCCAGCAGTTTTATAGAAGGGACAGGAGGCAAGAATGAGCAGTTCTTC
>-|TRBJ2-7|TRBV4-1|TRBD1
CASSRGQGSYEQYF
TGCGCCAGCAGCCGGGGACAGGGAAGCTACGAGCAGTACTTC
>-|TRBJ2-7|TRBV20-1|-
CSALQGVPYEQYF
TGCAGTGCCTTACAGGGAGTTCCCTACGAGCAGTACTTC
>-|TRBJ2-3|TRBV18|-
CASSPGPITDTQYF
TGTGCCAGCTCACCAGGGCCTATCACAGATACGCAGTATTTT
>-|TRBJ2-3|TRBV10-3|TRBD2
CATSSGGHGDTQYF
TGTGCCACCTCTAGCGGGGGGCATGGAGATACGCAGTATTTT
>-|TRBJ2-1|TRBV27|-
CASSQFGPGPSGNEQFF
TGTGCCAGCAGCCAATTCGGACCCGGTCCTTCGGGCAATGAGCAGTTCTTC
>-|TRBJ1-6|TRBV6-1|-
CASISGGGARYNSPLHF
TGTGCCAGCATCTCCGGCGGGGGGGCGCGGTATAATTCACCCCTCCACTTT
>-|TRBJ2-7|TRBV30|TRBD2
CAWRKRESSYEQYF
TGTGCCTGGAGAAAGCGGGAATCCTCCTACGAGCAGTACTTC
>-|TRBJ2-1|TRBV5-1|-
CASSWDHHQDEQFF
TGCGCCAGCAGCTGGGACCACCATCAGGATGAGCAGTTCTTC
>few|TRBJ1-1|TRBV5-5|TRBD1
CASSLGQGAMAFF
TGTGCCAGCAGCTTAGGACAGGGGGCTATGGCTTTCTTT
>-|TRBJ2-7|TRBV20-1|-
CSARPQGYEQYF
TGCAGTGCTAGACCCCAGGGATACGAGCAGTACTTC
>-|TRBJ2-5|TRBV18|-
CASSPPEWRETQYF
TGTGCCAGCTCACCACCGGAGTGGCGGGAGACCCAGTACTTC
>-|TRBJ2-5|TRBV20-1|-
CSAGAVAREETQSF
TGCAGTGCAGGGGCGGTAGCGAGAGAAGAGACCCAGTCCTTC
>-|TRBJ2-2|TRBV7-3|TRBD2
CASRAGPNIGELFF
TGTGCCAGCAGAGCGGGACCGAACATCGGGGAGCTGTTTTTT
>-|TRBJ2-5|TRBV7-8|-
CASSSSQTQYF
TGTGCCAGCAGCTCAAGTCAGACCCAGTACTTC
>-|TRBJ2-2|TRBV5-1|-
CASTGSGTGELFF
TGCGCCAGCACAGGGTCGGGCACCGGGGAGCTGTTTTTT
>many|TRBJ2-1|TRBV7-6|-
CASSLVLGGNEQFF
TGTGCCAGCAGCTTAGTCTTAGGGGGCAATGAGCAGTTCTTC
>-|TRBJ2-3|TRBV5-1|TRBD2
CASSSGTTSTDTQYF
TGCGCCAGCAGTTCCGGGACTACTAGCACAGATACGCAGTATTTT
>few|TRBJ2-1|TRBV9|TRBD2
CASSVRTSGGKQFF
TGTGCCAGCAGCGTAAGGACTAGCGGGGGAAAGCAGTTCTTC
>many|TRBJ2-1|TRBV20-1|-
CSASPVGLPSSYNEQFF
TGCAGTGCTAGCCCCGTGGGACTCCCAAGCTCCTACAATGAGCAGTTCTTC